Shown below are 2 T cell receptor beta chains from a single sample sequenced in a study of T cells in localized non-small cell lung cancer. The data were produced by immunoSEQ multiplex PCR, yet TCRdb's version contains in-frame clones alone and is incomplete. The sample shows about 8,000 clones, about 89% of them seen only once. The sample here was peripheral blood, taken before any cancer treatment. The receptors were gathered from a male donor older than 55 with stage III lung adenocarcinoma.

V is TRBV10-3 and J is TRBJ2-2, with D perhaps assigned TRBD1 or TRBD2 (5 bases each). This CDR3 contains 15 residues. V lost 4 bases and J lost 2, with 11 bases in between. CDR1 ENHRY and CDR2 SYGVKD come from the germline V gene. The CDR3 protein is CAISVGTTNTGELFF. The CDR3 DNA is TGTGCCATCAGTGTTGGGACGACTAACACCGGGGAGCTGTTTTTT.

The CDR3, as DNA: TGCGCCAGCAGCCAAGCAGGGGGCTTGGGCAAAAACATTCAGTACTTC. Protein product: CASSQAGGLGKNIQYF. The gene calls are TRBV4-3 and TRBJ2-4; 8 bases are a match to TRBD1. There are 16 residues in the CDR3. V lost 1 base and J lost 3; bases outside the gene matches: 5. Germline V gene lookup returns CDR1 LGHNA and CDR2 YSLEER.